Below, 6 T cell receptor beta chains from the same sample are listed, as sequenced in a study of OX40 agonist ivuxolimab in advanced cancers. Here immunoSEQ multiplex PCR was the method, and the copy in TCRdb shows in-frame clones only, minus some. The sample holds 89,000 or so clones, about 86% seen once. The input for sequencing was CD4+ or CD8+ T cells sorted from blood, taken in a trial of the OX40 agonist ivuxolimab. All receptors derive from an adult with an advanced solid tumor such as melanoma, head and neck, liver or kidney cancer.

This clone was seen once. The chain has TRBV9 and TRBJ2-2; TRBD1 might be the D (6 bases). The germline V and J ends were trimmed by 6 bases and 3 bases, with 12 bases remaining between them. The CDR3 sequence is 14 residues long. Per the germline V gene, CDR1 is SGDLS and CDR2 is YYNGEE. The CDR3 here is CASTPPGDTGELFF. CDR3 sequence (DNA): TGTGCCAGCACCCCCCCAGGGGACACCGGGGAGCTGTTTTTT.

J is TRBJ2-5 and V is TRBV4-3; the match to TRBD1 covers 9 bases. The CDR3 is made up of 17 amino acids. CDR1 is LGHNA, CDR2 YSLEER, per germline. V was clipped by 0 bases and J by 1 base; unmatched bases: 6. The CDR3 bases are TGCGCCAGCAGCCAAGAAACCGGGACAGGGAGCCAAGAGACCCAGTACTTC. Protein product: CASSQETGTGSQETQYF.

Comments on this clone: The same CDR3 arises from other DNA sequences in this sample as well. The chain's CDR3 is CASSPKTPYFYGYTF. In nucleotides, the CDR3 is TGTGCCAGCAGTCCGAAAACTCCATATTTCTATGGCTACACCTTC. The rearrangement joins TRBV27 to TRBJ1-2; D remains unclear. The CDR3 loop spans 15 amino acids. The V end lost 5 bases, the J end lost 4 bases, and 17 bases lay between the germline ends. CDR1 is MNHEY, CDR2 SMNVEV, per germline (reference sequence).

This chain connects TRBV6-1 to TRBJ2-2; D remains unclear. Germline V gene data show CDR1 as MNHNS and CDR2 as SASEGT. Trimming shortened V by 4 bases and J by 5 bases, and 17 bases separated the two germline ends. This CDR3 is built from 16 residues. CDR3 residues: CASSARSRSGTGELFF. The CDR3 nucleotides read TGTGCCAGCAGTGCCCGGAGCCGGAGTGGAACCGGGGAGCTGTTTTTT.

The gene calls are TRBV18 and TRBJ2-1; 9 bases match TRBD1. Trimming at V came to 10 bases and at J to 1 base, leaving 2 bases not matched to a gene. Germline lookup yields CDR1 KGHSH and CDR2 LQKENI. The CDR3 is 13 amino acids. The CDR3 bases are TGTGCCACCGACAGGGGGTCCTACAATGAGCAGTTCTTC. Translating gives CATDRGSYNEQFF.

J is TRBJ1-1 and V is TRBV18; D gene unclear. Trimming shortened V by 2 bases and J by 4 bases, and 8 bases separated the two germline ends. CDR3 size: 13 residues. Per the germline V gene, CDR1 is KGHSH and CDR2 is LQKENI. The CDR3 is CASSPISVTEAFF. CDR3 bases: TGTGCCAGCTCACCAATCTCAGTCACTGAAGCTTTCTTT.